This T cell receptor beta chain originates from a study of blood T cell repertoires in COVID-19. About the study: The origin of the acute and convalescent COVID-19 samples was the United States, Italy and Spain. In each case, the material was cDNA or gDNA derived from T cells, B-cell-depleted T cells, or PBMCs.

Methods used by the authors: For nucleated cells, counts were estimated from reference gene primer amplification. Profiling relied on immunoSEQ multiplex PCR, and the TCRdb table lists in-frame clones only, not all of them. The DNA was the basis for D and trimming; V, J and clone size are from that table. The data show 130,000 to 150,000 clones, around 80% seen once. This clone was picked up one time. The V end lost 6 bases, the J end lost 5 bases, and 17 bases lay between the germline ends. Germline V gene lookup returns CDR1 MNHEY and CDR2 SVGAGI. This CDR3 is built from 15 residues. Sequencing was performed on peripheral blood. This chain uses TRBV6-5 with TRBJ2-1, with D unclear. The TCR sequence derives from a human donor with acute or convalescent COVID-19. The donor label of this sample is uncertain. CDR3 sequence: CASSPTQDRNNEQFF. CDR3 coding DNA: TGTGCCAGCAGCCCCACCCAGGATCGAAACAATGAGCAGTTCTTC.